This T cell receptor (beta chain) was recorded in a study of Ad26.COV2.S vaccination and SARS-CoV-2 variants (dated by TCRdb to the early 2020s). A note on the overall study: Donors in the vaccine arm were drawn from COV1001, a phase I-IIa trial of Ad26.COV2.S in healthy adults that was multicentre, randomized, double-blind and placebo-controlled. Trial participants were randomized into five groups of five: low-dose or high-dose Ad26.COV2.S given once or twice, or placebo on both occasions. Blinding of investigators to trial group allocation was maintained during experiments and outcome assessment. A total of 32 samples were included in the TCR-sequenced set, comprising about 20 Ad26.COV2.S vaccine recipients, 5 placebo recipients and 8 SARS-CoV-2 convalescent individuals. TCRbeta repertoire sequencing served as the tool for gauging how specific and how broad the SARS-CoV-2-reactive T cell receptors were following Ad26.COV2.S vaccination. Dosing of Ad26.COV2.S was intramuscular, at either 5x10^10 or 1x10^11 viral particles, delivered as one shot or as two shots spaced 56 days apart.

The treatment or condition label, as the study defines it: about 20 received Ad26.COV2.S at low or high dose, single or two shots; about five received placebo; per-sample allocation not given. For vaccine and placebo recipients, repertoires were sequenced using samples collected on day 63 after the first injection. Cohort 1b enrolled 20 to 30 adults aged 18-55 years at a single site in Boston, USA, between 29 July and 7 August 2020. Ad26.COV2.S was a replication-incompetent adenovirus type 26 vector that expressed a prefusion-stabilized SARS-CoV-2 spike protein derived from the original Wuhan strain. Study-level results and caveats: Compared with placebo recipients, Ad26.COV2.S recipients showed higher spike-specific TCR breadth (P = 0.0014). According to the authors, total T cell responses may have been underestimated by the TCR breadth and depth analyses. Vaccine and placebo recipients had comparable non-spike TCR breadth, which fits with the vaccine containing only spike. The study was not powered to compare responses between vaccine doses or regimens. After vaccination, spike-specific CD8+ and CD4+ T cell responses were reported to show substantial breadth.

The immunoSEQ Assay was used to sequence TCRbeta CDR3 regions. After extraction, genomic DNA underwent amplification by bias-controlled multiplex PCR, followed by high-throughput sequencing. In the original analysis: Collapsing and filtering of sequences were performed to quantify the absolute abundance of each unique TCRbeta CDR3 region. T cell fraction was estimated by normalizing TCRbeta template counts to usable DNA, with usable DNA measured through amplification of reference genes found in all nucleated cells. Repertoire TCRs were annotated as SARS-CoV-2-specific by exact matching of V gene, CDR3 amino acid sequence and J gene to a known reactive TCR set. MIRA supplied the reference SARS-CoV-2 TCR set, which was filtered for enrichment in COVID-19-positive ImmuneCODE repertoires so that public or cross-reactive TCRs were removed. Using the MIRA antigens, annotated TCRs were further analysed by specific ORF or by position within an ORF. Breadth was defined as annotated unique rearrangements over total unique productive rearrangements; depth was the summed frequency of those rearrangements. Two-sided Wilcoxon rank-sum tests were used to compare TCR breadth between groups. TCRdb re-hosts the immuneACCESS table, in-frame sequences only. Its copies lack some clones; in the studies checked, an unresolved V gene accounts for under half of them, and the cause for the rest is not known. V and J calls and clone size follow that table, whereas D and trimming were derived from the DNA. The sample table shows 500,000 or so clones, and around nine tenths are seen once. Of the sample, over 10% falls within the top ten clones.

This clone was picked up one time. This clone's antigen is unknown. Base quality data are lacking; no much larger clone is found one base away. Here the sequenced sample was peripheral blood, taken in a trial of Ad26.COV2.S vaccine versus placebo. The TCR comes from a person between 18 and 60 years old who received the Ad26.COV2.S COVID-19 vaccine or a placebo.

The nucleotides read TGTGCCAGCAGCGCCCGGGAGGCAGGGGAGCAGTTCTTC. Translated, it reads CASSAREAGEQFF. The chain is encoded by TRBV5-4 joined to TRBJ2-1, with 7 bases aligning to TRBD2. The CDR3 goes from the cysteine to the phenylalanine over 13 residues. Only the CDR3 DNA stays, 39 bases, in frame from base 1. CDR1 and CDR2, per the germline V gene (reference sequence), are SGHNT and YYREEE. The germline V and J ends show losses of 4 bases and 10 bases respectively, and no gene match explains 8 bases of the junction.